This TCR beta chain came from a study of T cells in Graves' hyperthyroidism and ophthalmopathy. Study in general: Prior to any treatment, at the point of initial diagnosis, peripheral blood was collected.

Uncontrolled infection, other autoimmune disease, pregnancy or lactation excluded patients. This clonotype occurred a few times. What it binds is not known. Broader study findings: Onset of ophthalmopathy came a median 6.5 months after the model predicted it. Most expanded thyroid clonotypes above 0.001 recurred in blood.

Amplification of TCR beta CDR3 regions used RNA as the template. Using the HTBI primer set, a first-round RT-PCR was run on the TCR CDR3. TCRdb independently ran MiXCR on the multiplex PCR reads; one entry per CDR3 protein. The data contain a few hundred thousand distinct CDR3 sequences, roughly 15% of them singletons. This TCR derives from a woman aged 18-30 years with Graves' ophthalmopathy. Sequenced: blood.

CDR3 in DNA: TGTGCCAGCAGCCCCAGGACGGGAGTCTCTGGAAACACCATATATTTT. As protein: CASSPRTGVSGNTIYF. The chain uses TRBV7-9 and TRBJ1-3; no reliable D call. The length of the CDR3 is 16 residues. The V end lost 5 bases, the J end lost 0 bases, and 14 bases lay between the germline ends. Germline V gene sequence: CDR1 SEHNR, CDR2 FQNEAQ (reference sequence).